This record looks at one T cell receptor (beta chain) sequence and its context. Sequenced by immunoSEQ multiplex PCR; TCRdb stores in-frame clones only, minus some. In the table there are some 29,000 clones, roughly 85% of which are singletons. This record comes from a study of blood T cell repertoires in COVID-19. As for the study in general: Both acute and convalescent COVID-19 samples were obtained from the United States, Italy and Spain. From T cells, B-cell-depleted T cells, or PBMCs came the material, which was cDNA or gDNA.

Seattle patients were enrolled while actively infected and followed longitudinally. Germline loops: CDR1 SQVTM, CDR2 ANQGSEA. The CDR3 extends over 13 amino acids. V gave up 4 bases and J gave up 3 bases; unmatched junction bases: 5. The TCR originated in a woman over 75 with COVID-19, enrolled during active disease. The J gene is TRBJ1-2, the V gene TRBV29-1, with 7 bases aligning to TRBD1. Sequencing was performed on peripheral blood. The CDR3 sequence is CSVVVQGYYGYTF. The CDR3 nucleotides read TGCAGCGTTGTGGTACAGGGGTACTATGGCTACACCTTC. The complete variable domain, with remaining parts taken from reference TRBV29-1 and TRBJ1-2, reads SAVISQKPSRDICQRGTSLTIQCQVDSQVTMMFWYRQQPGQSLTLIATANQGSEATYESGFVIDKFPISRPNLTFSTLTVSNMSPEDSSIYLCSVVVQGYYGYTFGSGTRLTVV.